Listed below are T cell receptor beta chains from one sample, sequenced in a study of T-cell memory formation after mild COVID-19. Each CDR3 protein gets one entry after TCRdb re-called the 5' RACE reads with MiXCR. Here the sample spans fewer than 650,000 distinct CDR3 sequences, less than 25% being singletons. The sequenced material came from PBMCs or a T cell subset sorted from them (not recorded which). All receptors derive from an adult woman who had mild COVID-19 (a few samples of this study predate the infection). Cell type and time point are not known. Each CDR3 is given with its conserved first and last residue.

cdr3_length | v_call | cdr3_aa
20 | TRBV4-3 | CASSQGEKDYSHRVGTEAFF
14 | TRBV20-1 | CSALDRGRGNEQFF
15 | TRBV20-1 | CSALSDRLKGYGYTF
14 | TRBV5-6 | CASSLGQFTDTQYF
15 | TRBV5-6 | CASSRTSGNAYEQYF
16 | TRBV24-1 | CATSDLRAGVDNEQFF
14 | TRBV20-1 | CSANAGGRTDTQYF
11 | TRBV7-9 | CASSFDLEQYF
14 | TRBV7-8 | CASSLSTTPGPLHF
14 | TRBV6-5 | CASRTGFFAYEQYF
14 | TRBV12-3/TRBV12-4 | CASRASGGTDTQYF
14 | TRBV6-1 | CASSEAVRGTEAFF
15 | TRBV4-1 | CASSLTSGGPETQYF
16 | TRBV6-5 | CASSYSAAGPTDTQYF
13 | TRBV30 | CATGAVTNYGYTF
14 | TRBV5-1 | CASSPDPAYTEAFF
14 | TRBV7-2 | CASLWDRNTGELFF
15 | TRBV28 | CASSLFSPGRYEQYF
14 | TRBV29-1 | CSVARTGGSYEQYF
13 | TRBV25-1 | CASSDRVVTEAFF
13 | TRBV10-3 | CAISAGAAYEQYF
15 | TRBV4-3 | CASNSGTSGLDTQYF
17 | TRBV20-1 | CSARAESDSTVNQPQHF
16 | TRBV5-1 | CASSGASGGHYNEQFF
15 | TRBV5-1 | CASRTGTNAYNEQFF
13 | TRBV7-9 | CASSLEFLGGYTF
15 | TRBV7-2 | CASSSRSLRKDTQYF
15 | TRBV7-8 | CASSASGLALHEQYF
15 | TRBV10-3 | CSSEGQGARGDTQYF
13 | TRBV7-6 | CASAEGGYNEQFF
15 | TRBV4-1 | CASSQVAESTDTQYF
16 | TRBV20-1 | CSARPGQGTSNQPQHF
17 | TRBV7-9 | CASSPLERERGTDTQYF
18 | TRBV6-4 | CASPRWRTGGSLNTEAFF
16 | TRBV12-3/TRBV12-4 | CASSGAIRGGLETQYF
14 | TRBV6-5 | CASSQFQGGPEAFF
15 | TRBV20-1 | CSARDRDRDTYEQYF
14 | TRBV6-6 | CASSTTGTQTEAFF
17 | TRBV24-1 | CATSDRGLARVTDTQYF
15 | TRBV6-5 | CASSYLGSGTDTQYF
15 | TRBV3-1 | CASSQTGQGGGELFF
15 | TRBV11-2 | CASSLDMSSYNEQFF
14 | TRBV29-1 | CSVEWEAPTGELFF
11 | TRBV6-6 | CASSHPGEQFF
17 | TRBV6-5 | CASRPRPGQEDTDTQYF
17 | TRBV20-1 | CSARGPQLGPLAYEQYF
16 | TRBV12-3/TRBV12-4 | CASSRFLAGGYNEQFF